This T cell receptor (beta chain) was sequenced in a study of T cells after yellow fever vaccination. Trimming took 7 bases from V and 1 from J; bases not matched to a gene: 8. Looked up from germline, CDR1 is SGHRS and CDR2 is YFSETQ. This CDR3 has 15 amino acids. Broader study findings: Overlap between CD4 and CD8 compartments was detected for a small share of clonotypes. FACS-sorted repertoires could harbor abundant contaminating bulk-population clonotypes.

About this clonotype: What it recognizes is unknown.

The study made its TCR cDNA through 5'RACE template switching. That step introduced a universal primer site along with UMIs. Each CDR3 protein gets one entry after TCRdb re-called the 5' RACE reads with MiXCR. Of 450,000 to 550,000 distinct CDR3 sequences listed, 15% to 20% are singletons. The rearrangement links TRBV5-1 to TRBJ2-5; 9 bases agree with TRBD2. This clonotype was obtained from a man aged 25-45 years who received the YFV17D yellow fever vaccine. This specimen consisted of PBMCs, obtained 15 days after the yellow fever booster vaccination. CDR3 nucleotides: TGCGCCAGCCGCCGGTTAGCGGGAGTCCAAGAGACCCAGTACTTC. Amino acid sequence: CASRRLAGVQETQYF.